The source of this TCR beta chain is a study of blood T cell repertoires in COVID-19. This table comes from immunoSEQ multiplex PCR, and its TCRdb copy is limited to in-frame clones, with some not included. The sample consists of approximately 300,000 clones, about 89% of them appearing once. With V trimmed by 5 bases and J by 1 base, 3 bases remained unmatched. Germline CDR1 and CDR2: MNHEY and SVGAGI. This CDR3 is built from 14 residues. This chain joins TRBV6-5 and TRBJ2-5, with 8 bases identical to TRBD2. The TCR was taken from a woman under 40 who had recovered from COVID-19. The sequenced sample consisted of PBMCs or T cells enriched from blood (not recorded which). This CDR3 reads CASSLGLAQETQYF. The CDR3 nucleotides read TGTGCCAGCAGTCTAGGACTAGCCCAAGAGACCCAGTACTTC.